One and the same sample provided the 27 T cell receptor beta chains below, sequenced in a study of T cells after yellow fever vaccination (dated by TCRdb to the late 2010s). Library creation used 5' RACE. TCRdb records Illumina NovaSeq 6000 as the sequencer. TCRdb reprocessed the public reads (quality trimming at Q25 with fastp, clone calling with MiXCR) and kept in-frame beta chains. Every CDR3 protein is listed once, alongside the most common genes and DNA of its rows. The sample data list some 400,000 distinct CDR3 sequences, and around 20% of these were observed just once. The top ten hold 15% to 20% of the sample. The treatment or condition label corresponds to: live attenuated yellow fever vaccine strain. The sequencing used PBMCs, collected before the yellow fever booster vaccination. The source is a man between 18 and 35 years old who received the YFV17D yellow fever vaccine.

This sequence joins TRBV6-1 and TRBJ2-5; TRBD2 matches at 9 bases. The V gene's germline CDR1 is MNHNS and CDR2 SASEGT. There are 14 residues in the CDR3. With V trimmed by 3 bases and J by 3 bases, 2 bases remained unmatched. Here the CDR3 DNA reads TGTGCCAGCAGTGAGGCTAGCGGGGAAGAGACCCAGTACTTC. Translating gives CASSEASGEETQYF.

The chain couples TRBV24-1 to TRBJ2-3, with TRBD1 matching over 8 bases. V dropped 4 bases and J dropped 5; count of bases not matched to a gene: 10. The germline V gene encodes CDR1 KGHDR and CDR2 SFDVKD. The CDR3 runs 16 residues. In DNA, the CDR3 is TGTGCCACCAGTGACCCTCAGGGGGCTGCTGAAGATACGCAGTATTTT. This encodes CATSDPQGAAEDTQYF.

In this sample, this clonotype turned up a few times. The rearrangement links TRBV7-3 to TRBJ2-7; no firm D call. Between the trimmed V and J ends, which lost 0 bases and 6 bases, there was a span of 9 bases. This CDR3 is 13 amino acids long. Germline assignment: CDR1 SGHTA and CDR2 FQGTGA. The CDR3 DNA follows: TGTGCCAGCAGCTTAACAGGGTGGAGCGAGCAGTACGTC. This translates into CASSLTGWSEQYV.

This clonotype was recorded a few times. The chain links TRBV5-1 to TRBJ2-5; D possibly matches TRBD1 or TRBD2 (5 bases each). Germline V gives CDR1 SGHRS, CDR2 YFSETQ. Deletions cut 4 bases from V and 2 bases from J, with 12 bases between. The CDR3 loop spans 14 amino acids. CDR3 coding DNA: TGCGCCAGCAGCCACGGGGCAGGTCAAGAGACCCAGTACTTC. Amino acid sequence: CASSHGAGQETQYF.

There are a few counts of this clonotype. The chain combines TRBV12-3 or TRBV12-4 with TRBJ1-2, with D hard to call. V was cut by 11 bases and J by 3 bases, with 13 bases left in between. The length of the CDR3 is 12 residues. CDR3 loop: CALRKVDYGYTF. The CDR3 region has the DNA TGTGCCCTCCGGAAGGTTGACTATGGCTACACCTTC.

V usage is TRBV24-1 and J usage is TRBJ2-2; no firm D call. V gave up 5 bases and J gave up 4 bases, with 22 bases separating them. Germline lookup yields CDR1 KGHDR and CDR2 SFDVKD. The CDR3 is 18 residues long. CDR3 loop: CATSGSRRTAGGTGELFF. Here the CDR3 DNA reads TGTGCCACCAGTGGTTCGAGACGCACCGCCGGTGGCACCGGGGAGCTGTTTTTT.

The chain couples TRBV7-2 to TRBJ1-3; possible D gene TRBD1, 5 bases. The CDR3 totals 15 residues. V was cut by 3 bases and J by 2 bases, with 11 bases left in between. Germline V gene data show CDR1 as SGHTA and CDR2 as FQGNSA. CDR3 residues: CASSFGGAAGNTIYF. The CDR3 nucleotides read TGTGCCAGCAGCTTCGGGGGTGCGGCTGGAAACACCATATATTTT.

This clonotype was recorded a few times. The CDR3 is CASSLNPKGSQYF. DNA of the CDR3: TGTGCCAGCAGCCTAAATCCAAAGGGATCACAGTATTTT. V gene TRBV14 combines with J gene TRBJ2-3; no clear D gene. Looked up from germline, CDR1 is SGHDN and CDR2 is FVKESK. Trimming left V 4 bases short and J 12 bases short, with 17 bases between. The CDR3 extends over 13 amino acids.

The chain carries TRBV6-2 or TRBV6-3 and TRBJ2-4; TRBD1 aligns across 9 bases. The V segment lost 6 bases and the J segment 7 bases; nucleotides outside the gene matches: 10. CDR3 size: 15 residues. Germline V gene lookup returns CDR1 MNHEY and CDR2 SVGEGT. The CDR3 sequence is CASRLGQGRSNIQYF. The DNA of the CDR3 is TGTGCCAGCAGACTCGGACAGGGGAGGTCGAACATTCAGTACTTC.

The V gene is TRBV27, the J gene TRBJ2-5; possibly TRBD1 for D (5 bases). The V gene lost 2 bases and the J gene lost 5 bases, with 12 bases spanning the gap. Germline loops: CDR1 MNHEY, CDR2 SMNVEV (reference sequence). The CDR3 covers 14 residues. CDR3 amino acids: CASSLSVGRETQYF. CDR3 nucleotides: TGTGCCAGCAGTTTAAGCGTGGGGCGGGAGACCCAGTACTTC.

The chain recombines TRBV5-1 with TRBJ2-3, with D perhaps TRBD1 (6 bases). The germline CDR1 and CDR2 sequences are SGHRS and YFSETQ. This CDR3 is built from 15 residues. V was shortened by 4 bases and J by 2 bases, with 14 bases between the two germline ends. CDR3 DNA: TGCGCCAGCAGCCTCCTGGACAGACTCACAGATACGCAGTATTTT. The encoded protein is CASSLLDRLTDTQYF.

The chain carries TRBV2 and TRBJ1-5, with TRBD1 identical over 8 bases. The J segment lost 5 bases and the V segment lost 4 bases, leaving 7 bases of the junction unmatched. CDR3 size: 15 residues. The germline V gene has CDR1 SNHLY and CDR2 FYNNEI. The CDR3 DNA follows: TGTGCCAGCAGTGTCGAGACAGGGGAAGATCAGCCCCAGCATTTT. Amino acid sequence: CASSVETGEDQPQHF.

The V and J genes are TRBV24-1 and TRBJ2-3, with 7 bases matching TRBD1. J gave up 6 bases and V 9 bases, and 11 bases lay outside the gene matches. The CDR3 has 14 amino acids. Germline V gives CDR1 KGHDR, CDR2 SFDVKD. The CDR3 nucleotides read TGTGCCACCGAGGGGGCAGGTCTTGTTGATACGCAGTATTTT. This gives the protein CATEGAGLVDTQYF.

The genes are TRBV7-2 and TRBJ2-5; D not certain. This CDR3 has 13 amino acids. V was trimmed by 5 bases and J by 11 bases, leaving 18 bases between them. CDR1 and CDR2 (germline): SGHTA, FQGNSA. DNA for the CDR3: TGTGCCAGCAGCCCCAATGGGTTCGTAGCACAGTACTTC. Its protein is CASSPNGFVAQYF. Complete variable domain (other parts from reference TRBV7-2 and TRBJ2-5): GAGVSQSPSNKVTEKGKDVELRCDPISGHTALYWYRQSLGQGLEFLIYFQGNSAPDKSGLPSDRFSAERTGGSVSTLTIQRTQQEDSAVYLCASSPNGFVAQYFGPGTRLLVL.

This clonotype occurred a few times. The junction differs from germline at one of its ends, possibly a read error. The rearrangement joins TRBV7-9 to TRBJ1-1; 7 bases map to TRBD1. This CDR3 is 14 amino acids long. The germline CDR1 and CDR2 sequences are SEHNR and FQNEAQ (reference sequence). The CDR3, as DNA: TGTGCCCGCAGCCCCGGCTACAGGGGCACTGAAGCTTTCTTT. It specifies CARSPGYRGTEAFF.

This clonotype was detected ten times or more. One end of the junction varies from germline; a read error may be responsible. The chain recombines TRBV5-1 with TRBJ2-5; a weak D match, TRBD1 (5 bases). Germline values: CDR1 SGHRS, CDR2 YFSETQ. The CDR3 has 12 residues. CDR3 region: CASSHTLDTIVF. The DNA for the CDR3 is TGCGCCAGCAGCCACACACTGGACACGATTGTCTTC. The full variable domain, completed using reference TRBV5-1 and TRBJ2-5, is KAGVTQTPRYLIKTRGQQVTLSCSPISGHRSVSWYQQTPGQGLQFLFEYFSETQRNKGNFPGRFSGRQFSNSRSEMNVSTLELGDSALYLCASSHTLDTIVFGPGTRLLVL.

There are a few counts of this clonotype. The J gene is TRBJ2-5, the V gene TRBV2, with unresolved D. From germline, CDR1 is SNHLY and CDR2 FYNNEI. V was shortened by 4 bases and J by 1 base, with 7 bases between the two germline ends. The CDR3 contains 13 residues. CDR3 DNA sequence: TGTGCCAGCAGTGCTGCCAGCCAAGAGACCCAGTACTTC. Translation gives CASSAASQETQYF.

This clonotype has ten or more counts. This chain uses TRBV5-4 with TRBJ1-4; TRBD1 aligns across 10 bases. CDR3 length: 14 amino acids. J was trimmed by 7 bases and V by 4 bases; bases with no gene match: 4. The germline V gene has CDR1 SGHNT and CDR2 YYREEE (reference sequence). The CDR3 DNA reads TGTGCCAGCAGCAGACAGGGGGCGACTGAAAAACTGTTTTTT. This codes for CASSRQGATEKLFF.

V usage is TRBV12-3 or TRBV12-4 and J usage is TRBJ1-1, with D possibly being TRBD1 (5 bases). This CDR3 has 13 residues. V was cut by 10 bases and J by 3 bases, with 15 bases left in between. The CDR3 loop is CATFEGGDTEAFF. CDR3 bases: TGTGCCACCTTTGAGGGAGGGGACACTGAAGCTTTCTTT.

As for this clonotype: An end of the junction does not agree with germline; a read error may underlie this. The V gene is TRBV20-1, the J gene TRBJ2-2; D uncertain. CDR1 is DFQATT and CDR2 is SNEGSKA in the germline V gene (reference sequence). This CDR3 comprises 14 residues. CDR3 in amino acids: CSPRDQPSSGELFF. CDR3 DNA sequence: TGCAGTCCTAGAGATCAACCTTCTAGCGGGGAGCTGTTTTTT.

This clonotype was observed a few times. The chain has TRBV14 and TRBJ2-1; 9 bases match TRBD2. Looked up from germline, CDR1 is SGHDN and CDR2 is FVKESK. The V segment lost 0 bases and the J segment 2 bases; nucleotides outside the gene matches: 2. The CDR3 runs to 16 residues. The CDR3 DNA reads as TGTGCCAGCAGCCAAGACCTAGCGGGGCCCTACAATGAGCAGTTCTTC. Encoded protein: CASSQDLAGPYNEQFF.

Only a few counts were recorded for this clonotype. V gene TRBV7-2 combines with J gene TRBJ2-5; tentatively, D is TRBD1 or TRBD2 (6 bases each). This CDR3 is 13 amino acids long. CDR1 and CDR2 from the germline V gene are SGHTA and FQGNSA. V dropped 3 bases and J dropped 5 bases, with 10 bases sitting between them. Written as DNA, the CDR3 is TGTGCCAGCAGCTTTTGGGGGGCGGAGACCCAGTACTTC. Residues: CASSFWGAETQYF.

This clonotype was recorded once. V is TRBV20-1 and J is TRBJ1-2, with a weak D call TRBD1 (5 bases). This CDR3 comprises 14 residues. Germline values: CDR1 DFQATT, CDR2 SNEGSKA (reference sequence). V lost 3 bases, J lost 6 bases, and 17 bases lay in between. The CDR3 region has the DNA TGCAGTGCTAGGTCCTTTGGGGCGGATGATGGCTACACCTTC. It is translated as CSARSFGADDGYTF.

The rearrangement links TRBV4-3 to TRBJ2-3; D remains unclear. V shed 0 bases and J shed 4 bases, with 8 bases lying between them. Germline CDR1 reads LGHNA; CDR2 reads YSLEER. This CDR3 has 14 residues. CDR3 sequence: CASSQDFGSDTQYF. The CDR3 DNA reads as TGCGCCAGCAGCCAAGACTTCGGGTCAGATACGCAGTATTTT.

The chain carries TRBV3-1 and TRBJ2-1; the D gene is possibly TRBD1 (6 bases). V shed 4 bases and J shed 9 bases, with 13 bases lying between them. Germline V gene data show CDR1 as LGHDT and CDR2 as YNNKEL (reference sequence). This CDR3 is 13 amino acids long. The CDR3 region is CASSLEQGFEQFF. The CDR3 DNA sequence: TGTGCCAGCAGCCTGGAACAGGGTTTTGAGCAGTTCTTC.

The chain couples TRBV4-2 to TRBJ2-1; D may correspond to TRBD1 or TRBD2 (5 bases each). The CDR3 has 15 amino acids. V was trimmed by 5 bases and J by 4 bases, leaving 15 bases between them. Germline lookup yields CDR1 LGHNA and CDR2 YNFKEQ. Written as DNA, the CDR3 is TGTGCCAGCAGCGATACCGTGTGGGGGTACAATGAGCAGTTCTTC. It encodes CASSDTVWGYNEQFF.

This clonotype was detected only a few times. The J gene is TRBJ2-1, the V gene TRBV12-3 or TRBV12-4, with 8 bases matching TRBD2. This CDR3 spans 14 amino acids. Trimming at V came to 3 bases and at J to 6 bases, leaving 4 bases not matched to a gene. CDR3 amino acids: CASSFRGGFNEQFF. CDR3 DNA: TGTGCCAGCAGTTTCCGGGGGGGCTTCAATGAGCAGTTCTTC.